The 8 T cell receptor beta chains in this list originate from one sample, sequenced in a study of cytomegalovirus exposure and HLA in healthy donors. PCR employed 60 Vbeta and 13 Jbeta primers. TCRdb keeps only in-frame clones here, not all; method: immunoSEQ multiplex PCR. Among approximately 190,000 clones listed, 70% were seen once. The sequencing sample was made of PBMCs. The receptor set was obtained from a man aged 35-49 years in good health and CMV-seropositive.

This sequence joins TRBV4-3 and TRBJ1-1; D call uncertain. The germline V and J ends were trimmed by 0 bases and 1 base, with 6 bases remaining between them. CDR1 is LGHNA and CDR2 is YSLEER in the germline V gene. The CDR3 has 14 residues. CDR3 coding DNA: TGCGCCAGCAGCCAAGAGCACAGGAACACTGAAGCTTTCTTT. Amino acid sequence: CASSQEHRNTEAFF.

V is TRBV6-4 and J is TRBJ1-2; D not resolved. The V gene lost 0 bases and the J gene lost 4 bases, with 6 bases spanning the gap. CDR3 length: 13 residues. The germline CDR1 and CDR2 sequences are MRHNA and SNTAGT. DNA for the CDR3: TGTGCCAGCAGTGACTCGAGCGGCTATGGCTACACCTTC. It is translated as CASSDSSGYGYTF.

The chain uses TRBV19 and TRBJ1-1, with 8 bases that match TRBD1. This CDR3 is 13 amino acids long. Per germline, CDR1 LNHDA and CDR2 SQIVND (reference sequence). V shed 5 bases, J shed 4 bases, and the junction held 3 bases outside the gene matches. For the CDR3, the DNA is TGTGCCAGTAGTTGGACAGGGACCACTGAAGCTTTCTTT. It encodes CASSWTGTTEAFF.

The chain is built from TRBV11-2 and TRBJ2-5; 9 bases fit TRBD1. The CDR3 loop spans 15 amino acids. CDR1 is SGHAT and CDR2 is FQNNGV in the germline V gene. After removal of 3 bases from V and 4 bases from J, the junction contained 6 bases not matched to a gene. CDR3 nucleotides: TGTGCCAGCAGCTTCGGGACAGGGTTTCGAGAGACCCAGTACTTC. Residues: CASSFGTGFRETQYF. Full variable domain (missing parts from reference TRBV11-2 and TRBJ2-5): EAGVAQSPRYKIIEKRQSVAFWCNPISGHATLYWYQQILGQGPKLLIQFQNNGVVDDSQLPKDRFSAERLKGVDSTLKIQPAKLEDSAVYLCASSFGTGFRETQYFGPGTRLLVL.

CDR3 sequence reads: CASRLGQGGYGYTF. CDR3 sequence (DNA): TGTGCCAGCAGATTGGGACAGGGAGGCTATGGCTACACCTTC. The chain combines TRBV6-6 with TRBJ1-2, with 9 bases matching TRBD1. The CDR3 has 14 amino acids. Per germline, CDR1 MNHNY and CDR2 SVGAGI (reference sequence). Trimming removed 6 bases from V and 4 bases from J; junction bases left unmatched: 6.

The chain joins TRBV6-5 to TRBJ1-4; no firm D call. Germline-derived CDR1 and CDR2 are MNHEY and SVGAGI. The CDR3 loop spans 13 amino acids. With 4 bases removed from V and 13 bases from J, the gap between germline ends came to 16 bases. CDR3 sequence: CASSLRLLGRLFF. The CDR3 region has the DNA TGTGCCAGCAGTTTGAGGCTCCTCGGAAGACTGTTTTTT.

The genes are TRBV12-5 and TRBJ2-3, with 9 bases aligning to TRBD1. The germline V gene encodes CDR1 LGHNT and CDR2 FRNRAP. This CDR3 has 16 amino acids. V lost 7 bases and J lost 3; bases outside the gene matches: 11. The CDR3 loop is CASALTGDRVTDTQYF. As DNA, the CDR3 is TGTGCTAGTGCCTTAACCGGGGACAGGGTGACAGATACGCAGTATTTT.

This chain connects TRBV6-6 to TRBJ2-5; TRBD2 agrees at 9 bases. After removal of 2 bases from V and 2 bases from J, the junction contained 6 bases not matched to a gene. This CDR3 spans 16 amino acids. Germline assignment: CDR1 MNHNY and CDR2 SVGAGI (reference sequence). For the CDR3, the DNA is TGTGCCAGCAGTTACCCTGGCGGGGGGGATCAAGAGACCCAGTACTTC. Encoded protein: CASSYPGGGDQETQYF.